This T cell receptor (beta chain) was obtained from a study of T cells in Graves' hyperthyroidism and ophthalmopathy (dated by TCRdb to about 2019). Turning to the overall study: Peripheral blood was sampled at the time of initial diagnosis, prior to any treatment. To identify distinguishing TCR V-J signatures, a discovery cohort of roughly 100 patients was used, comprising 40 to 45 with Graves' ophthalmopathy and around 60 with stable Graves' hyperthyroidism. Prospective prediction of ophthalmopathy was tested in an independent validation cohort of 18 to 20 hyperthyroidism patients and 17 patients who later progressed to ophthalmopathy. The 100 or so discovery patients were divided at random into training and test sets in a 7:3 ratio. The study also compared thyroid tissue and blood T-cell repertoires from over 5 Graves' hyperthyroidism patients. Once sampling was done, hyperthyroidism patients were given methimazole at a starting dose of 30 mg daily, whereas ophthalmopathy patients were given high-dose intravenous methylprednisolone. TCR Vbeta CDR3 sequencing of fewer than 150 peripheral blood samples (more than 40 ophthalmopathy, 75 hyperthyroidism and roughly 17 progressor patients) is reported in the paper. What the study reported, not specific to this receptor: No statistical method was used to set the sample size in advance, and investigators knew the group allocation. Ophthalmopathy was separated from stable hyperthyroidism by a 13 V-J signature model, with over 85% sensitivity and about 81% specificity obtained in cross-validation and 80%/75% obtained in testing. In validation, the model predicted progression to ophthalmopathy with 55% to 71% sensitivity and over 72% specificity, a median of around 6.6 months before onset. Most expanded thyroid clonotypes (frequency above 0.001) were also detected in blood, a finding suggesting that blood repertoires may reflect thyroid immune responses.

Amplification of TCR beta CDR3 regions was carried out from RNA transcripts. A first-round RT-PCR of the TCR CDR3 used the HTBI primer set with the Qiagen OneStep RT-PCR kit. Libraries were constructed in a second round of multiplex PCR, after which size selection and purification were carried out. Paired-end sequencing of the libraries was performed with 100 bp reads on an Illumina HiSeq2000. In the original analysis: SOAPnuke was used to process the raw data, throwing out any read that contained adapters or uncalled bases, had a mean Phred below 15, or lacked an exact constant-primer or identifier match. High-quality paired reads were merged with COPE v1.2.5, and unique nucleotide sequences were defined as clonotypes. Clonotypes were aligned to IMGT TRBV, TRBD and TRBJ reference segments using MiTCR v1.1. The analysis was restricted to V-J combinations with a frequency above 0.0001, which together covered just over 98% of the repertoires. The TCS score was defined as F50 (clonal expansion) divided by E x V (chaos), with BLOSUM62-based TCRdist calculated between CDR3 peptides within each V-J. Welch's t-statistics and random forest reduced 514 V-J features to fewer than 15, which were used in a naive Bayes classifier (R e1071). TCRdb trimmed public reads at Q25 via fastp, called clones via MiXCR and kept in-frame beta chains. CDR3 protein duplicates are merged, each entry listing the most common genes and DNA. In this record, the V and J calls reflect TCRdb's handling and not the investigators' own analysis. Across this sample there are 500,000 to 750,000 distinct CDR3 sequences, with about a sixth seen only once. The ten largest clones take up 7.3% of the sample.

Stable Graves' hyperthyroidism was defined as no progression to ophthalmopathy during 18 months of follow-up. The hyperthyroidism patients were between 18 and 65 years old and newly diagnosed, with a disease duration of less than 2 months. Any patient with an uncontrolled infection, another autoimmune disease, pregnancy or lactation was excluded. Diagnoses were based on clinical symptoms, serum thyroxine and TRAb, thyroid ultrasound and orbital computed tomography. PBMCs were isolated from approximately 10 ml of fresh peripheral blood by Ficoll-Paque density gradient centrifugation. Trizol reagent was used to extract total RNA, and RNA quality was then checked on an Agilent 2100 Bioanalyzer. The V end loses 1 base and the J end loses 4 bases, and a stretch of 12 bases separates them. The cysteine opens and the phenylalanine closes a CDR3 of 15 amino acids. Kept here is only the CDR3 DNA, which spans 45 bases and is read in frame from base 1. In the germline V gene, CDR1 corresponds to SGHTA and CDR2 to FQGNSA.

As regards this clonotype: This receptor's antigen is unknown. No much larger clonotype is one base removed from it; base qualities were not supplied.

The receptor chain draws on TRBV7-2 and TRBJ2-3, with no reliable assignment of the D segment. Sequencing used blood. The sequence derives from a young woman with Graves' hyperthyroidism. The CDR3 reads as follows: CASSLVSVSADTQYF. The nucleotide sequence reads TGTGCCAGCAGCTTAGTTTCTGTATCAGCAGATACGCAGTATTTT.